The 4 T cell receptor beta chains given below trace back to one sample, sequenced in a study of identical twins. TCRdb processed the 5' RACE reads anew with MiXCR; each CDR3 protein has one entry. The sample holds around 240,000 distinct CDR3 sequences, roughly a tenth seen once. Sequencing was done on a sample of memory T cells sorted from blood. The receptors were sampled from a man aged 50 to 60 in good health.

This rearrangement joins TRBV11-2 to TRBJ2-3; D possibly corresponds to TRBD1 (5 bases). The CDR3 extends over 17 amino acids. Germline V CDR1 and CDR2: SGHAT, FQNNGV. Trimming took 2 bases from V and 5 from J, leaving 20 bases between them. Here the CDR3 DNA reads TGTGCCAGCAGCTTAAACTCAGGGCCCTGGCACCAAGATACGCAGTATTTT. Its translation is CASSLNSGPWHQDTQYF.

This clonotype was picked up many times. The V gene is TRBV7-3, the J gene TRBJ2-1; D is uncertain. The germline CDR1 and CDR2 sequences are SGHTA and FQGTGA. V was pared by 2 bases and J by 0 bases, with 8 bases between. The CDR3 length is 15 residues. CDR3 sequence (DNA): TGTGCCAGCAGCTTATGGGGAAGCTCCTACAATGAGCAGTTCTTC. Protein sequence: CASSLWGSSYNEQFF.

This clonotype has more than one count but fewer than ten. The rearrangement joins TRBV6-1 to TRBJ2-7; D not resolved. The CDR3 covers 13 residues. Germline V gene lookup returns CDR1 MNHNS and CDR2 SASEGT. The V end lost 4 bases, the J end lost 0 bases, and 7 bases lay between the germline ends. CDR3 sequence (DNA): TGTGCCAGCAGTGTCCCGAACTCCTACGAGCAGTACTTC. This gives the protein CASSVPNSYEQYF.

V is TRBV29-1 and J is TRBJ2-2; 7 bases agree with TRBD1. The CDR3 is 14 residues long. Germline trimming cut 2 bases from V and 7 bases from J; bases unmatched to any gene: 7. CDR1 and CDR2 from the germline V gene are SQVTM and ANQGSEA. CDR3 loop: CSVEQGVGNGELFF. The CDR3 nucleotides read TGCAGCGTTGAACAGGGGGTAGGGAACGGGGAGCTGTTTTTT.